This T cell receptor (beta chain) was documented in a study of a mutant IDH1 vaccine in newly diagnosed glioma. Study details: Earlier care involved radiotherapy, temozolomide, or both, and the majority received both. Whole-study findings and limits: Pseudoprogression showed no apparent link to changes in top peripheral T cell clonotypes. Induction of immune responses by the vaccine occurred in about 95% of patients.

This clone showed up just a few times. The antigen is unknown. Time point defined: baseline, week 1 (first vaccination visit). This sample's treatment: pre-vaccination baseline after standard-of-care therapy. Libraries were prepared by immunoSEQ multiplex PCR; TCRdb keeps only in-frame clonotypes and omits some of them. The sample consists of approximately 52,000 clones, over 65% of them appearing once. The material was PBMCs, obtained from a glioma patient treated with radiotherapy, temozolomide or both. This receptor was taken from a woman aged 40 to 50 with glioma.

In DNA, the CDR3 is TGCAGCGTCGAGACCTCAGAAAACACCATATATTTT. Amino acid sequence: CSVETSENTIYF. The V gene is TRBV29-1, the J gene TRBJ1-3; D is ambiguous. CDR1 is SQVTM and CDR2 is ANQGSEA in the germline V gene. The V gene lost 6 bases and the J gene lost 6 bases, with 12 bases spanning the gap. The CDR3 contains 12 residues.